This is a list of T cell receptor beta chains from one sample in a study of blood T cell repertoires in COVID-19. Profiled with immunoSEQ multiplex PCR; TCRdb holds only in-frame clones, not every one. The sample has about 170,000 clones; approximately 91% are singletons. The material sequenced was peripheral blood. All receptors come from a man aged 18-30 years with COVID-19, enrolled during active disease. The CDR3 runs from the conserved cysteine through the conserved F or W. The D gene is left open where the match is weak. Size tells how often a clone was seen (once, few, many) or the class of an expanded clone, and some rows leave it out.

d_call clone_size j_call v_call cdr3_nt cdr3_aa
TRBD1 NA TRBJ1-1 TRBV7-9 TGTGCCAGCAGCGTACCCGGGACAGTGATAACTGAAGCTTTCTTT CASSVPGTVITEAFF
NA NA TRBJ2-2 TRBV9 TGTGCCAGCAGCGTATCCCCGGGAGACGGTACCGGGGAGCTGTTTTTT CASSVSPGDGTGELFF
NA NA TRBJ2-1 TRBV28 TGTGCCAGCACCTTTATCAATGAGCAGTTCTTC CASTFINEQFF
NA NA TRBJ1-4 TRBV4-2 TGTGCCAGCCGGGGGGCAGAAGCAACTAATGAAAAACTGTTTTTT CASRGAEATNEKLFF
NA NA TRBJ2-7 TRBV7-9 TGTGCCAGCAGCAATACTAGACGGTTGACCTACGAGCAGTACTTC CASSNTRRLTYEQYF
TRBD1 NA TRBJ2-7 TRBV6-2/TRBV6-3 TGTGCCAGCAGCCGGAGTCGGACAGGACCCTACGAGCAGTACTTC CASSRSRTGPYEQYF
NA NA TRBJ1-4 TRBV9 TGTGCCAGCAGCGCATCGCCGCGGGGGAGTGAAAAACTGCTTTTT CASSASPRGSEKLLF
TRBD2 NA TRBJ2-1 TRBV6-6 TGTGCCAGCAGTTGGAAAGCGGGAGGTAACAATGAGCAGTTCTTC CASSWKAGGNNEQFF
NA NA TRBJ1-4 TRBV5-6 TGTGCCAGCAGCTTGGGCGGAGGAAAACTGTTTTTT CASSLGGGKLFF
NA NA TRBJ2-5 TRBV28 TGTGCCAGCCAGTGGGAGAGACGCCCCGGGGAGACCCAGTACTTC CASQWERRPGETQYF
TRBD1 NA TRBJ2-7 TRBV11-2 TGTGCCAGCAGCTCCGGGACAGGGGCCTACGAGCAGTACTTC CASSSGTGAYEQYF
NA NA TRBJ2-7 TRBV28 TGTAAAGTGGAGGGCAGTGAGCAGTACTTC CKVEGSEQYF
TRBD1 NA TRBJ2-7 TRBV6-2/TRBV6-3 TGTGCCAGCAGTTTGTTCCCGGGACAGGGTCTATACGAGCAGTACTTC CASSLFPGQGLYEQYF
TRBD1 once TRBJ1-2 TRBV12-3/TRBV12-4 TGTGCCAGCAGTCGACAGGGGAACTATGGCTACACCTTC CASSRQGNYGYTF
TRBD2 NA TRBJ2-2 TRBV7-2 TGTGCCAGCAGCTTAGTTATAGCGGGAGCCGCCGGGGAGCTGTTTTTT CASSLVIAGAAGELFF
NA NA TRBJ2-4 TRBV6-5 TGTGCCAGCAGTTACTCGAGGAGTTTAGCCAAAAACATTCAGTACTTC CASSYSRSLAKNIQYF
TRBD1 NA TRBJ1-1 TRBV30 TGTGCCTGGACTCGAACCGGGACAGCGGGCACTGAAGCTTTCTTT CAWTRTGTAGTEAFF
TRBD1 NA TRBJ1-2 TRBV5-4 TGTGCCAGCAGCTCGGCCCTAACAGGGGGCGCCGAGGGCTACACCTTC CASSSALTGGAEGYTF
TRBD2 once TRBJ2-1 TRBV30 TGTGCCTGGAGCCCCGGTAGCGGGCCACCTCTCTTCTTC CAWSPGSGPPLFF
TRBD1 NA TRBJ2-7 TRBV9 TGTGCCAGCAGCGTAGAAGGGACAGGGCTTTACGAGCAGTACTTC CASSVEGTGLYEQYF
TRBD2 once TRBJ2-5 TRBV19 TGTGCCAGTTCCGGGACTAGCAAAGAGACCCAGTACTTC CASSGTSKETQYF
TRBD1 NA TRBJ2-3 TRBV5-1 TGCGCCAGCAGCGCGACAGGGAGCACAGATACGCAGTATTTT CASSATGSTDTQYF
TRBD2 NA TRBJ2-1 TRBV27 TGTGCCAGCAAACTAGCGGGAGGAAATGAGCAGTTCTTC CASKLAGGNEQFF
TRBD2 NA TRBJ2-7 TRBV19 TGTGCCAGTAGTATAGATCGGGCTAGCGGAGGGAATCTGTACTTC CASSIDRASGGNLYF
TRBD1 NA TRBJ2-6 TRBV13 TGTGCCAGCAGCTCCGTGCCGGGACAGACAACCTCTGGGGCCAACGTCCTGACTTTC CASSSVPGQTTSGANVLTF
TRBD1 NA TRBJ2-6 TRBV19 TGTGCCAGTAGTAATAGGGGACAGGGAAGCTCTGGGGCCAACGTCCTGACTTTC CASSNRGQGSSGANVLTF
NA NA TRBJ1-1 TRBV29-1 TGCAGCGTGGTAGACTTGACTGAAGCTTTCTTT CSVVDLTEAFF
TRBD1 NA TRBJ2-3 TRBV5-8 TGTGCCAGCAGCTGGGGACGGACAGGCTCTAGCACAGATACGCAGTATTTT CASSWGRTGSSTDTQYF
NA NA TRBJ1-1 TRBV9 TGTGCCAGCGCCCAGGGTGGGAACACTGAAGCTTTCTTT CASAQGGNTEAFF
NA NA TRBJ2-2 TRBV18 TGTGCCAGCTCTCCAAACCCGGACAGACTCTCCGGGGAGCTGTTTTTT CASSPNPDRLSGELFF
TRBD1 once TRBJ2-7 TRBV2 TGTGCCAGCAGCGAGGGACAGGGGTCCTACGAGCAGTACTTC CASSEGQGSYEQYF
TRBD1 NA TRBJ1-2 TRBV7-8 TGTGCCAGCAGCTTGGCCGGGACAGGAGCTAACTATGGCTACACCTTC CASSLAGTGANYGYTF
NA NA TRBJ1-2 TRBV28 TGTGCCAGCAGTTCCAGGGGCCCCTATGGCTACACCTTC CASSSRGPYGYTF
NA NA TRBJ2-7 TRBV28 TGTGCCAGCAGTTTGGCGGTTACCTACGAGCAGTACTTC CASSLAVTYEQYF
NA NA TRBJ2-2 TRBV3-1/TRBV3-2 TGTGCCAGCAGCCAAGTGTCGGCTAGCGCCTACGAAGTGAACACCGGGGAGCTGTTTTTT CASSQVSASAYEVNTGELFF
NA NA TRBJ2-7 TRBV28 TGTGCCAGCAGCAACGGGACAATTTGGGTCTACGAGCAGTACTTC CASSNGTIWVYEQYF
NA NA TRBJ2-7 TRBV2 TGTGCCAGCAGTCGAAGGGCTAGCGATACCTACGAGCAGTACTTC CASSRRASDTYEQYF
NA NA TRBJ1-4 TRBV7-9 TGTGCCAGCAGTTCCTCCCACGGGGGGGTAACTAATGAAAAACTGCTTTTT CASSSSHGGVTNEKLLF
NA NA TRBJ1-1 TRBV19 TGTGCCAGTAGTCTCCGGACACCTATGAACACTGAAGCTTTCTTT CASSLRTPMNTEAFF
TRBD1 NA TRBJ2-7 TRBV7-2 TGTGCCAGCAGCTTAGTGTTCCCAGGGGGCGCGGGGGAGCAGTACTTC CASSLVFPGGAGEQYF
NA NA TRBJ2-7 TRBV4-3 TGCGCCAGCAGCCAAGGTGGCTATAGCGGATACGAGCAGTACTTC CASSQGGYSGYEQYF
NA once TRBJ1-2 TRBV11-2 TGTGCCAGCAGGGGAGCCTCGTCCGGGGGTTTGTATGGCTACACCTTC CASRGASSGGLYGYTF
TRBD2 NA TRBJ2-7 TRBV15 TGTGCCACCAGCAAGGGACTAGCAGGGAGCGGGCAGTACTTC CATSKGLAGSGQYF
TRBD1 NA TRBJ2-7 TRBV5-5 TGTGCCAGCAGCCTGGGACAGGGCAGCTCCTACGAGCAGTACTTC CASSLGQGSSYEQYF
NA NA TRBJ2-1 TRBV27 TGTGCCAGCAACCCGGGCGGGGTTGTTGAGCAGTTCTTC CASNPGGVVEQFF
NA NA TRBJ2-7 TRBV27 TGTGCACGCGGTCCCTACGAGCAGTACTTC CARGPYEQYF
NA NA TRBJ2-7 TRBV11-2 TGTGCCAGCAGCTTAGCTGGGCTTTACGAGCAGTACTTC CASSLAGLYEQYF
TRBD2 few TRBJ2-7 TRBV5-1 TGCGCCAGCAGCTTGGAAGCGGGATATTCCTACGAGCAGTACTTC CASSLEAGYSYEQYF
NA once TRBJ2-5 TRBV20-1 TGCAGTGCTAGAGTAGGTCAGGGAAGATACTTC CSARVGQGRYF
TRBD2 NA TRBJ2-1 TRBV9 TGTGCCAGCAGCGTCGGGACTAGCGGTGAGCAGTTCTTC CASSVGTSGEQFF
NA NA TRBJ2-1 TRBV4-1 TGCGCCAGCAGCCGCCCTAGGAGGGGTAGGCCCGGGGTGGAGCAGTTCTTC CASSRPRRGRPGVEQFF
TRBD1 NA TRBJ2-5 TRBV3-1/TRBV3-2 TGTGCCAGCAGCCCCAGGGACAGGGTAGGGGAGACCCAGTACTTC CASSPRDRVGETQYF
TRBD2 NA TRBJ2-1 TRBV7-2 TGTGCCAGCAGCCCTGGCTTAGCGGGAATCAATGAGCAGTTCTTC CASSPGLAGINEQFF
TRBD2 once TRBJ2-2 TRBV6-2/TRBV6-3 TGTGCCAGCAGCCCTCCACTAGCGGGAGTGTGGACCGGGGAGCTGTTTTTT CASSPPLAGVWTGELFF